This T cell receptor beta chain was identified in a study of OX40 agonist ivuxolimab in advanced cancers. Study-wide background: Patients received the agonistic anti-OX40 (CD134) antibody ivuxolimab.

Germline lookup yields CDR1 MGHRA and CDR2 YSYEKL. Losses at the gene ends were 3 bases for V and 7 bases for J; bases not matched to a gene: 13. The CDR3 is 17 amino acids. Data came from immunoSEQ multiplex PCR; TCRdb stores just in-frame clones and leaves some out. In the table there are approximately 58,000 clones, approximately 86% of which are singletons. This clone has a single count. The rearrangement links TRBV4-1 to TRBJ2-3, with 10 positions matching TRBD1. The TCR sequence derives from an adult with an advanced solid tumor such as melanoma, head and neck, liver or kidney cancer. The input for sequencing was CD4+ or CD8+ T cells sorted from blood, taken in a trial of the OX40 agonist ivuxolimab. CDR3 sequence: CASSQEIQDRGDHTQYF. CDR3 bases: TGCGCCAGCAGCCAGGAAATTCAGGACAGGGGGGACCATACGCAGTATTTT.